These 10 T cell receptor beta chains share one sample of origin, sequenced in a study of CD4+ T cells in melanoma. Assay used: immunoSEQ multiplex PCR; TCRdb lists only in-frame clones, some missing. The sample has about 55,000 clones; nearly 70% are singletons. The sample taken for sequencing was tumor tissue. All receptors come from a human donor with melanoma.

The rearrangement links TRBV5-1 to TRBJ1-1; 9 bases align to TRBD1. V was clipped by 1 base and J by 7 bases; unmatched bases: 5. Germline values: CDR1 SGHRS, CDR2 YFSETQ. This CDR3 spans 14 amino acids. The CDR3 region is CASSLRGQGDEAFF. In DNA, the CDR3 is TGCGCCAGCAGCTTGCGGGGACAGGGTGATGAAGCTTTCTTT.

The chain is built from TRBV7-8 and TRBJ2-7, with D unresolved. There are 15 residues in the CDR3. The germline gives CDR1 SGHVS, CDR2 FQNEAQ. Trimming shortened V by 2 bases and J by 2 bases, and 13 bases separated the two germline ends. CDR3 protein: CASSLRASLAYEQYF. The CDR3 region has the DNA TGTGCCAGCAGCTTAAGGGCATCTCTGGCCTACGAGCAGTACTTC.

This CDR3 reads CASSLAPNEQFF. CDR3 bases: TGCGCCAGCAGCTTGGCTCCCAATGAGCAGTTCTTC. The chain couples TRBV5-1 to TRBJ2-1, with D hard to call. CDR1 is SGHRS, CDR2 YFSETQ, per germline. The V gene lost 0 bases and the J gene lost 6 bases, with 4 bases spanning the gap. This CDR3 region has 12 residues.

V and J are TRBV27 and TRBJ2-7; the D is unclear. V shed 6 bases and J shed 4 bases, with 10 bases lying between them. CDR3 length: 12 amino acids. CDR1 is MNHEY and CDR2 is SMNVEV in the germline V gene (reference sequence). The CDR3 DNA sequence: TGTGCCAGCAGAGGTTCCCTTTACGAGCAGTACTTC. Translating it yields CASRGSLYEQYF.

The chain carries TRBV7-9 and TRBJ1-4, with 7 bases identical to TRBD1. This CDR3 region has 15 residues. Germline CDR1 and CDR2: SEHNR and FQNEAQ (reference sequence). J lost 4 bases, V lost 3 bases, and 5 bases had no gene match. CDR3 protein: CASSFTGVGNEKLFF. The CDR3 bases are TGTGCCAGCAGCTTTACAGGGGTCGGTAATGAAAAACTGTTTTTT.

The V call is TRBV18, the J call TRBJ1-4, with 10 bases fitting TRBD1. From germline, CDR1 is KGHSH and CDR2 LQKENI. This CDR3 has 17 residues. The V segment lost 5 bases and the J segment 2 bases; nucleotides outside the gene matches: 8. The DNA for the CDR3 is TGTGCCAGCTCAGCCCCCGACAGGGGGCCTACTAATGAAAAACTGTTTTTT. Its protein is CASSAPDRGPTNEKLFF.

The rearrangement uses TRBV4-3 and TRBJ1-5, with 7 bases matching TRBD1. The CDR3 runs to 19 residues. V lost 1 base, J lost 4 bases, and 16 bases stayed unmatched. Germline V gives CDR1 LGHNA, CDR2 YSLEER. CDR3 bases: TGCGCCAGCAGCCAAGGGGCCTACCCGGGACAGACACAAAATCAGCCCCAGCATTTT. This translates into CASSQGAYPGQTQNQPQHF.

For the CDR3, the DNA is TGCGCCAGCAGGACTTCCGGGGGACAGGGGCCCGAGCAGTACTTC. Translated, it gives CASRTSGGQGPEQYF. The chain employs TRBV10-2 and TRBJ2-7; 10 bases map to TRBD1. The CDR3 spans 15 residues. The V and J ends lost 6 bases and 6 bases, in that order; junction bases with no gene match: 11. In germline, CDR1 is WSHSY, CDR2 SAAADI.

V and J are TRBV10-2 and TRBJ1-6; tentative D call: TRBD1 (5 bases). V was clipped by 0 bases and J by 9 bases, with 15 bases between them. Germline CDR1 is WSHSY and CDR2 is SAAADI. This CDR3 contains 16 residues. The chain's CDR3 is CASSESPQGPGSPLHF. The CDR3 nucleotides read TGCGCCAGCAGTGAGTCTCCCCAGGGACCGGGTTCACCCCTCCACTTT.

This clone was counted only a few times. This chain uses TRBV19 with TRBJ1-5; 9 positions match TRBD1. J was trimmed by 7 bases and V by 6 bases; bases with no gene match: 10. This CDR3 comprises 15 residues. Per the germline V gene, CDR1 is LNHDA and CDR2 is SQIVND (reference sequence). CDR3 coding DNA: TGTGCCAGTAGAGATCTCGGACAGGGGATCCAGCCCCAGCATTTT. Protein: CASRDLGQGIQPQHF. The full variable domain, in which reference TRBV19 and TRBJ1-5 provide the parts outside the CDR3, is DGGITQSPKYLFRKEGQNVTLSCEQNLNHDAMYWYRQDPGQGLRLIYYSQIVNDFQKGDIAEGYSVSREKKESFPLTVTSAQKNPTAFYLCASRDLGQGIQPQHFGDGTRLSIL.